This TCR beta chain appears in the sequencing data of a study of OX40 agonist ivuxolimab in advanced cancers. The overall study: It was ivuxolimab, an agonistic anti-OX40 (CD134) antibody, that patients were treated with. At 0.01 to 10 mg/kg, ivuxolimab was administered intravenously to patients every 2 weeks. Partial responses were seen in three patients, one with hepatocellular carcinoma and two with cutaneous melanoma.

The CDR3 consists of 12 residues. V was clipped by 4 bases and J by 11 bases, with 14 bases between them. The V gene's germline CDR1 is SQVTM and CDR2 ANQGSEA. About this clone itself: What it recognizes is unknown.

General study findings and limits: Expanded clones tended on average to be more numerous among CD8+ T cells than CD4+.

The method was immunoSEQ multiplex PCR; TCRdb's version includes in-frame clones alone and lacks a portion of them. This table has about 70,000 clones, just under 80% appearing once. The material was CD4+ or CD8+ T cells sorted from blood, obtained in a trial of the OX40 agonist ivuxolimab. The TCR originated in an adult with an advanced solid tumor such as melanoma, head and neck, liver or kidney cancer. V usage is TRBV29-1 and J usage is TRBJ1-4; D is perhaps TRBD1 (5 bases). The CDR3 coding sequence is TGCAGCGTTGGGAGCCCGGGGGATAAACTGTTTTTT. This gives the protein CSVGSPGDKLFF.